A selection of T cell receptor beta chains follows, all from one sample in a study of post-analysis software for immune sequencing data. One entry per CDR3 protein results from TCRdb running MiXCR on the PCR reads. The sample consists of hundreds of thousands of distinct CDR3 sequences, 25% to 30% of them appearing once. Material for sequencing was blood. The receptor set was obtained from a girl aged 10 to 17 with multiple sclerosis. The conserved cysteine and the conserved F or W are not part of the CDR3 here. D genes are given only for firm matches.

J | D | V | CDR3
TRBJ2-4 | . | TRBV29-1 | SVEFASVNIQY
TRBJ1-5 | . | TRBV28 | ASSSPADQPQH
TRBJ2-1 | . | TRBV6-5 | ASSYSIPPSSYNEQF
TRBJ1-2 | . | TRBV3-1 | ASSQVGTSYGYT
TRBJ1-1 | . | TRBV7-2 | ASSRPSATEAF
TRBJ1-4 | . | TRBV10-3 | AISERGVPNEKLF
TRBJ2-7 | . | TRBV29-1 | SVREFGGSYEQY
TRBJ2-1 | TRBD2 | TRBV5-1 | ASSLEDPRSGGDEQF
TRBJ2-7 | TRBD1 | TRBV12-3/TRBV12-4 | ASRAPGQGYEQY
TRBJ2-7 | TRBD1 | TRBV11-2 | ASSSAGDRSSYEQY
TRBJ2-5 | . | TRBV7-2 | ASSSRRLQETQY
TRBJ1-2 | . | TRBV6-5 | ASSVPGTGGGYT
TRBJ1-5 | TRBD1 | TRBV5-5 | ASSFRQGAAQPQH
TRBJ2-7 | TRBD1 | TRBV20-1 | SATETDRYYVGQY